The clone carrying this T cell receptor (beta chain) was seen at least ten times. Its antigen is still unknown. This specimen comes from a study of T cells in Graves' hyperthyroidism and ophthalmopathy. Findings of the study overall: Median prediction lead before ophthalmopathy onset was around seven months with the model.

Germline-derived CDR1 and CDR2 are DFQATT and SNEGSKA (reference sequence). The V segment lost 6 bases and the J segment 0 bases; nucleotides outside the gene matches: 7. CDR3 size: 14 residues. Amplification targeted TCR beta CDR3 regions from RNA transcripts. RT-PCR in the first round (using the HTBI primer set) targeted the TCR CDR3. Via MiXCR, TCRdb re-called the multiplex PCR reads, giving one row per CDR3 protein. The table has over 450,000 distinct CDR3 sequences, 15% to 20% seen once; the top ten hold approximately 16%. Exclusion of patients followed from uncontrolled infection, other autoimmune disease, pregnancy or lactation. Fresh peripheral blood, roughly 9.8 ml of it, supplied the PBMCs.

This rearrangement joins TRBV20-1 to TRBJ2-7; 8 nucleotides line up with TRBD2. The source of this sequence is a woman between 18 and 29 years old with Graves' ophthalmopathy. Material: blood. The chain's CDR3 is CSAELAEPSYEQYF. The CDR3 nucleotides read TGCAGTGCAGAACTAGCGGAGCCCTCCTACGAGCAGTACTTC.